These 21 T cell receptor beta chains were all obtained from the same sample, sequenced in a study of T cells in narcolepsy (dated by TCRdb to 2016 to 2019). The method behind the library was the immunoSEQ multiplex PCR assay. Sourced from immuneACCESS, this table was stored by TCRdb with only in-frame sequences that have V and J called. A share of the clones is absent; for the studies checked, an unresolved V gene accounts for under half, and the remainder has no known explanation. The sample contains about 34,000 clones, approximately 80% of them found a single time. The leading ten clones occupy 2.3% of the sample. Sample: memory (CD45RA-) CD4+ T cells from blood. The label giving this sample's cell subset or site can be read as: memory T cells sorted ex vivo from peripheral blood. The receptor set was obtained from a human donor in good health.

The rearrangement links TRBV9 to TRBJ2-5; 8 bases fit TRBD1. Germline V lookup: CDR1 SGDLS, CDR2 YYNGEE. The CDR3 has 17 amino acids. With V trimmed by 0 bases and J by 1 base, 8 bases remained unmatched. CDR3 DNA sequence: TGTGCCAGCAGCGTAGGGGCGACAGGGGCCTTCCAAGAGACCCAGTACTTC. This encodes CASSVGATGAFQETQYF.

The rearrangement uses TRBV9 and TRBJ2-7; TRBD2 agrees at 7 bases. CDR1 is SGDLS, CDR2 YYNGEE, per germline. There are 15 residues in the CDR3. V dropped 0 bases and J dropped 0; count of bases not matched to a gene: 3. The CDR3 region is CASSVGLADSYEQYF. CDR3 in DNA: TGTGCCAGCAGCGTAGGGCTAGCGGACTCCTACGAGCAGTACTTC.

The CDR3 spells CASRVDRVSTGELFF. The CDR3 coding sequence is TGTGCCAGCAGAGTGGACAGGGTAAGCACCGGGGAGCTGTTTTTT. The J gene is TRBJ2-2, the V gene TRBV27; 8 bases line up with TRBD1. This CDR3 has 15 residues. Germline-derived CDR1 and CDR2 are MNHEY and SMNVEV (reference sequence). V was pared by 6 bases and J by 4 bases, with 7 bases of the junction left unmatched.

This rearrangement joins TRBV19 to TRBJ1-4; no clear D. The CDR3 spans 12 residues. V was cut by 3 bases and J by 6 bases, with 5 bases left in between. Germline V gene data show CDR1 as LNHDA and CDR2 as SQIVND (reference sequence). CDR3 coding DNA: TGTGCCAGTAGTATCATGGATGAAAAACTGTTTTTT. Protein sequence: CASSIMDEKLFF.

The V call is TRBV4-2, the J call TRBJ2-5, with TRBD1 as a possible D gene (5 bases). Trimming left V 0 bases short and J 5 bases short, with 13 bases between. The germline V gene encodes CDR1 LGHNA and CDR2 YNFKEQ. The CDR3 covers 15 residues. The CDR3, as DNA: TGTGCCAGCAGCCAAGAGGGGCAGGTGGGCGAGACCCAGTACTTC. Translated: CASSQEGQVGETQYF.

The J gene is TRBJ2-5, the V gene TRBV5-4; D remains unclear. V was trimmed by 2 bases and J by 5 bases, leaving 10 bases between them. The CDR3 covers 13 residues. Germline CDR1 is SGHNT and CDR2 is YYREEE (reference sequence). The CDR3 DNA reads TGTGCCAGCAGCTTCGACCCGTTGGAGACCCAGTACTTC. It specifies CASSFDPLETQYF.

With regard to this clone: Other nucleotide sequences in the sample specify the same CDR3. The V gene is TRBV6-6, the J gene TRBJ2-6, with a possible D match to TRBD2 (6 bases). Trimming shortened V by 6 bases and J by 2 bases, and 11 bases separated the two germline ends. Germline loops: CDR1 MNHNY, CDR2 SVGAGI (reference sequence). The CDR3 length is 15 residues. CDR3 DNA: TGTGCCAGCAGGGGACTGCAAGCTGGGGCCAACGTCCTGACTTTC. Its translation: CASRGLQAGANVLTF.

J is TRBJ2-2 and V is TRBV5-4, with TRBD2 matching over 13 bases. After removal of 3 bases from V and 7 bases from J, the junction contained 9 bases not matched to a gene. Germline V gives CDR1 SGHNT, CDR2 YYREEE (reference sequence). The CDR3 runs 17 residues. CDR3 nucleotide sequence: TGTGCCAGCAGCTGGGGGGGACTAGCGGGGCGAGGCGGGGAGCTGTTTTTT. Translated, it gives CASSWGGLAGRGGELFF.

V usage is TRBV7-9 and J usage is TRBJ2-1, with TRBD1 identical over 7 bases. Germline assignment: CDR1 SEHNR and CDR2 FQNEAQ (reference sequence). This CDR3 contains 12 residues. J gave up 10 bases and V 5 bases, and 5 bases lay outside the gene matches. CDR3 in DNA: TGTGCCAGCAGCACAGGGGCTGGGGAGCAGTTCTTC. It translates to CASSTGAGEQFF. Full variable domain (missing parts from reference TRBV7-9 and TRBJ2-1): DTGVSQNPRHKITKRGQNVTFRCDPISEHNRLYWYRQTLGQGPEFLTYFQNEAQLEKSRLLSDRFSAERPKGSFSTLEIQRTEQGDSAMYLCASSTGAGEQFFGPGTRLTVL.

This clone was seen only a few times. This chain joins TRBV6-6 and TRBJ2-5; no clear D. Germline loops: CDR1 MNHNY, CDR2 SVGAGI (reference sequence). The CDR3 runs 14 residues. Trimming shortened V by 0 bases and J by 1 base, and 6 bases separated the two germline ends. The CDR3 bases are TGTGCCAGCAGTTACTCCCAGATCCAAGAGACCCAGTACTTC. Its translation is CASSYSQIQETQYF.

Regarding this clone: One end of the junction varies from germline; a read error may be responsible. This chain uses TRBV5-1 with TRBJ2-7; 11 positions match TRBD2. Germline V gives CDR1 SGHRS, CDR2 YFSETQ. This CDR3 comprises 14 residues. DNA for the CDR3: TGCGCCAGCAGCCCTAGGACTAGCGGGTACGAGCGGTACTTC. Translating it yields CASSPRTSGYERYF.

V and J are TRBV28 and TRBJ2-6, with 8 bases matching TRBD1. Per the germline V gene, CDR1 is MDHEN and CDR2 is SYDVKM. The CDR3 extends over 18 amino acids. The V segment lost 6 bases and the J segment 2 bases; nucleotides outside the gene matches: 12. CDR3: CASRATGTGSAGANVLTF. In DNA, the CDR3 is TGTGCCAGCAGAGCTACCGGGACAGGTTCTGCTGGGGCCAACGTCCTGACTTTC.

This sequence joins TRBV28 and TRBJ1-1; D not resolved. The V end was cut by 6 bases, the J end by 5 bases, with 13 bases between. This CDR3 contains 13 residues. Germline assignment: CDR1 MDHEN and CDR2 SYDVKM. CDR3 sequence: CASSPITGTEAFF. The CDR3 DNA reads as TGTGCCAGCAGCCCGATCACGGGGACTGAAGCTTTCTTT.

The chain uses TRBV5-1 and TRBJ2-1; 10 bases align to TRBD2. CDR1 and CDR2 from the germline V gene are SGHRS and YFSETQ. V lost 3 bases and J lost 6; bases outside the gene matches: 9. The CDR3 contains 16 residues. The CDR3 loop is CASSSQLAGPSNEQFF. The CDR3 bases are TGCGCCAGCAGCTCGCAACTAGCGGGACCTTCCAATGAGCAGTTCTTC.

This clone was observed once. The chain couples TRBV10-2 to TRBJ1-5; D gene unclear. Germline V gives CDR1 WSHSY, CDR2 SAAADI. The CDR3 extends over 13 amino acids. Trimming removed 3 bases at V and 6 bases at J, with 9 bases between. The CDR3 region has the DNA TGCGCCAGCAGTGATATCGGGGTTCAGCCCCAGCATTTT. Translating it yields CASSDIGVQPQHF.

The V call is TRBV9, the J call TRBJ1-5; possibly TRBD1 for D (5 bases). CDR3 length equals 14 residues. The germline V gene encodes CDR1 SGDLS and CDR2 YYNGEE. V gave up 3 bases and J gave up 4 bases, with 11 bases separating them. This chain's CDR3 is CASSGPRANQPQHF. The CDR3 DNA is TGTGCCAGCAGCGGACCCAGGGCTAATCAGCCCCAGCATTTT. Together with reference TRBV9 and TRBJ1-5, the CDR3 gives the full variable domain: DSGVTQTPKHLITATGQRVTLRCSPRSGDLSVYWYQQSLDQGLQFLIQYYNGEERAKGNILERFSAQQFPDLHSELNLSSLELGDSALYFCASSGPRANQPQHFGDGTRLSIL.

This chain links TRBV5-1 with TRBJ2-2; D ambiguous. The ends were cut back, 0 bases at V and 8 bases at J, with 8 bases in the middle. The germline V gene encodes CDR1 SGHRS and CDR2 YFSETQ. This CDR3 is 13 amino acids long. The chain's CDR3 is CASSLGIGGELFF. The CDR3, as DNA: TGCGCCAGCAGCTTGGGGATAGGAGGGGAGCTGTTTTTT.

This clone appeared a few times. The chain joins TRBV19 to TRBJ1-4; 7 bases are a match to TRBD1. CDR1 is LNHDA and CDR2 is SQIVND in the germline V gene (reference sequence). This CDR3 is built from 13 residues. J gave up 8 bases and V 5 bases, and 5 bases lay outside the gene matches. As DNA, the CDR3 is TGTGCCAGTAGTGACAGGGTTTACGAAAAACTGTTTTTT. Translated, it gives CASSDRVYEKLFF.

The chain has TRBV19 and TRBJ1-2; D call uncertain. The CDR3 totals 12 residues. V shed 4 bases and J shed 14 bases, with 17 bases lying between them. Germline V gene lookup returns CDR1 LNHDA and CDR2 SQIVND (reference sequence). CDR3 amino acids: CASSTSRTAETF. Here the CDR3 DNA reads TGTGCCAGTAGTACAAGTCGGACGGCGGAGACCTTC.

The rearrangement joins TRBV5-4 to TRBJ2-6; 7 bases fit TRBD2. The CDR3 spans 17 residues. The ends lost 4 bases at V and 2 bases at J; junction bases unmatched: 9. Germline V gene sequence: CDR1 SGHNT, CDR2 YYREEE (reference sequence). The CDR3 is CASSPTSGGTGANVLTF. The CDR3, as DNA: TGTGCCAGCAGCCCTACCTCGGGGGGAACTGGGGCCAACGTCCTGACTTTC.

The chain recombines TRBV7-2 with TRBJ1-2; TRBD1 might be the D (5 bases). The length of the CDR3 is 16 residues. Trimming pared 5 bases from V and 6 bases from J, leaving 22 bases between. Germline V gene lookup returns CDR1 SGHTA and CDR2 FQGNSA. The CDR3 reads CASSTNRGTQRDGYTF. The CDR3 DNA is TGTGCCAGCAGCACAAATCGCGGGACCCAACGGGATGGCTACACCTTC. The full variable domain, completed using reference TRBV7-2 and TRBJ1-2, is GAGVSQSPSNKVTEKGKDVELRCDPISGHTALYWYRQSLGQGLEFLIYFQGNSAPDKSGLPSDRFSAERTGGSVSTLTIQRTQQEDSAVYLCASSTNRGTQRDGYTFGSGTRLTVV.